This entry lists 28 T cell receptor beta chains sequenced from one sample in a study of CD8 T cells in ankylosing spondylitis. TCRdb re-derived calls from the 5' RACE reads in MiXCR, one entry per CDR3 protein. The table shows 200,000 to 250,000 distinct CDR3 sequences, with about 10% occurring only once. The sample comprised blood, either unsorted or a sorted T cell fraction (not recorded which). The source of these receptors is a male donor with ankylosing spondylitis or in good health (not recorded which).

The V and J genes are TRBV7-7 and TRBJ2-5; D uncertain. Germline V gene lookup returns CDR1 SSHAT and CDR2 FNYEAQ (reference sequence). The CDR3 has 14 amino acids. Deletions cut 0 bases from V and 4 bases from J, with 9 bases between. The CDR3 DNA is TGTGCCAGCAGCTTAGCGCTCCGTCGAGAGACCCAGTACTTC. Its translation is CASSLALRRETQYF.

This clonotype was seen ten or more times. For the CDR3, the DNA is TGCGCCAGCTCCTTGACTCCCTCTGGGTACGAGCAGTACTTC. Translation gives CASSLTPSGYEQYF. This chain links TRBV5-1 with TRBJ2-7; D is unresolved. Germline CDR1 and CDR2: SGHRS and YFSETQ. This CDR3 spans 14 amino acids. V was cut by 7 bases and J by 4 bases, with 18 bases left in between.

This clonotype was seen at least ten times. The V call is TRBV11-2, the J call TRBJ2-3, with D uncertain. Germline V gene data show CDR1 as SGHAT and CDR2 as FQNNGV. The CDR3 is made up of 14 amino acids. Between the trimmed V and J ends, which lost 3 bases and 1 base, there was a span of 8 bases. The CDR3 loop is CASSLGSRTDTQYF. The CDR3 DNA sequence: TGTGCCAGCAGCTTGGGGTCCCGCACAGATACGCAGTATTTT. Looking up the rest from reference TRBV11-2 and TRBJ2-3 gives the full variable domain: EAGVAQSPRYKIIEKRQSVAFWCNPISGHATLYWYQQILGQGPKLLIQFQNNGVVDDSQLPKDRFSAERLKGVDSTLKIQPAKLEDSAVYLCASSLGSRTDTQYFGPGTRLTVL.

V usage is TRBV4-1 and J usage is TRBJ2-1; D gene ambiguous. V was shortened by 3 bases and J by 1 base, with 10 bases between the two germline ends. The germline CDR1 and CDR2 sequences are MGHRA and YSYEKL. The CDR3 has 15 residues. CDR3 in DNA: TGCGCCAGCAGCCAGTTAGGGATGTCCTACAATGAGCAGTTCTTC. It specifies CASSQLGMSYNEQFF.

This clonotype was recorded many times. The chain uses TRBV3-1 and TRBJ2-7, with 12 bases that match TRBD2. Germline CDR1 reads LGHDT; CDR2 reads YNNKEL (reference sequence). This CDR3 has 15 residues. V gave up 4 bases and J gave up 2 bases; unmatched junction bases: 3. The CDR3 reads CASSLRLAGAYEQYF. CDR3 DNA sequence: TGTGCCAGCAGCCTCCGACTAGCGGGGGCCTACGAGCAGTACTTC.

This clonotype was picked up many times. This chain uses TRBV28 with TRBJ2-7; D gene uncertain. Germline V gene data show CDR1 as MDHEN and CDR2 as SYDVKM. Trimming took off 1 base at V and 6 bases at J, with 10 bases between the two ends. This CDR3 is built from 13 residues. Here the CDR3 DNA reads TGTGCCAGCAGTTTATATCCGGCCGGCGAGCAGTACTTC. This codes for CASSLYPAGEQYF.

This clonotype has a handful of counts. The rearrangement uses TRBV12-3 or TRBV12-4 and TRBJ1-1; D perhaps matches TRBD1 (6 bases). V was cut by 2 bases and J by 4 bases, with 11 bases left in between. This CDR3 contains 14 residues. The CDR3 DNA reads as TGTGCCAGCAGTTTACAGGACAGTTTCACTGAAGCTTTCTTT. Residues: CASSLQDSFTEAFF.

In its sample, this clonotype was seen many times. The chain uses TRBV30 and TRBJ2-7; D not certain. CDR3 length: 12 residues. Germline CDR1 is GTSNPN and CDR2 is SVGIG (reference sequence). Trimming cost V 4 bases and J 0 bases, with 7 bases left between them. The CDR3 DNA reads TGTGCCTGGAATACTGTCTCCTACGAGCAGTACTTC. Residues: CAWNTVSYEQYF.

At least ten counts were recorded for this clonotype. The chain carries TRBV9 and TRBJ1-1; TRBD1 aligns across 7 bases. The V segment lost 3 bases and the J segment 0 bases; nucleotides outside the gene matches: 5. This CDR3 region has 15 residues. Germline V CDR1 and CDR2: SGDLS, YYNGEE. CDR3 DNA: TGTGCCAGCAGCGGGGAACAGGGGATGAACACTGAAGCTTTCTTT. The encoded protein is CASSGEQGMNTEAFF.

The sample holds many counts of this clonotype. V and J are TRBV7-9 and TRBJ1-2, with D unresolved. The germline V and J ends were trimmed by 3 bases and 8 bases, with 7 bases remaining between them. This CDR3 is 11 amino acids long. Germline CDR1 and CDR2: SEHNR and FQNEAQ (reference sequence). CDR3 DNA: TGTGCCAGCAGCTTGGGTACCGGCTACACCTTC. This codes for CASSLGTGYTF.

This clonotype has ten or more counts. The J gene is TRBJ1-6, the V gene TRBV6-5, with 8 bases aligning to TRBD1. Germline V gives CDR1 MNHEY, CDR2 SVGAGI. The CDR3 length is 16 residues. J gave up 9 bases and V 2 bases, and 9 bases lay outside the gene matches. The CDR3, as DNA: TGTGCCAGCAGTTACGACGGACAGGGTCTTGGTTCACCCCTCCACTTT. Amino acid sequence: CASSYDGQGLGSPLHF.

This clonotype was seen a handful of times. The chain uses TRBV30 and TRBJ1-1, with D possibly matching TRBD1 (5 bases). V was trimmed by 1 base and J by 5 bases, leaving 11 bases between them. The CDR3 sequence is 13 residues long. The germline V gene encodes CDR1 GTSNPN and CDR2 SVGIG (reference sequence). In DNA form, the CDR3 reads TGTGCCTGGAGTGATGGGGGGGAGACTGAAGCTTTCTTT. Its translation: CAWSDGGETEAFF.

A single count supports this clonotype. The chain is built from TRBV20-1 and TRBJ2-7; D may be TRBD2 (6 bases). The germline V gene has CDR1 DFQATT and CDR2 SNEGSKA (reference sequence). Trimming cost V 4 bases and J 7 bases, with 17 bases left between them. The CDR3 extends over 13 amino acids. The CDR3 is CSAIPSRAGEQYF. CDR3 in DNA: TGCAGTGCTATCCCCAGCCGGGCGGGAGAGCAGTACTTC.

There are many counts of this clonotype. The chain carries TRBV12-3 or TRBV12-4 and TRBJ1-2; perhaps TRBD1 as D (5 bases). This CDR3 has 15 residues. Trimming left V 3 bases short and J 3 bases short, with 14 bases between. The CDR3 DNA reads TGTGCCAGCAGTTTTACCGACAGAGATCACTATGGCTACACCTTC. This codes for CASSFTDRDHYGYTF.

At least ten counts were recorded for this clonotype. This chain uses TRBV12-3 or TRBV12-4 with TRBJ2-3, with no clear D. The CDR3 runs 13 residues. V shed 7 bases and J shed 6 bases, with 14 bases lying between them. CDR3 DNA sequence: TGTGCCAGCATAAGAGGTCTAGAGGATACGCAGTATTTT. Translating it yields CASIRGLEDTQYF.

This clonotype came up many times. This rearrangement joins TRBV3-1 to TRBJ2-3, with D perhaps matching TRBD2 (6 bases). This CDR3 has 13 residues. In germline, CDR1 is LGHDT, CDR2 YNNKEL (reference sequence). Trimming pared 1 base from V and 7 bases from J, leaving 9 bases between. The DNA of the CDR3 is TGTGCCAGCAGCCAAGGGGACTCGAATACGCAGTATTTT. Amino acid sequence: CASSQGDSNTQYF.

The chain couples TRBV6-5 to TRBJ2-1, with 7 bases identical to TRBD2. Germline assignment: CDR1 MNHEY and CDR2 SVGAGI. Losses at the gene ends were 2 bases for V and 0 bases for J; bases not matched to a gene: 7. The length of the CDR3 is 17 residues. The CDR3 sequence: CASSYRERGSSYNEQFF. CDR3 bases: TGTGCCAGCAGTTACAGGGAGCGGGGTAGCTCCTACAATGAGCAGTTCTTC.

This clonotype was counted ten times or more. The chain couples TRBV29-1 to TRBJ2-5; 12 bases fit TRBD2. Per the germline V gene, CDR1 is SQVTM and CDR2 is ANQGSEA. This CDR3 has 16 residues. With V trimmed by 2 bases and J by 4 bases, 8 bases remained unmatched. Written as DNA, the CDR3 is TGCAGCGTTGAAAAGTCTAGCGGGAGGGCGGGAGAGACCCAGTACTTC. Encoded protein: CSVEKSSGRAGETQYF.

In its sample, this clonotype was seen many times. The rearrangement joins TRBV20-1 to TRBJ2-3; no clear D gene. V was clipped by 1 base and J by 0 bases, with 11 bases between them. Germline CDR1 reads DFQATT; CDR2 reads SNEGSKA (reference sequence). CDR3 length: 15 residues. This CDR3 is CSARVLRSSTDTQYF. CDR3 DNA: TGCAGTGCTAGAGTCCTCCGGAGCAGCACAGATACGCAGTATTTT.

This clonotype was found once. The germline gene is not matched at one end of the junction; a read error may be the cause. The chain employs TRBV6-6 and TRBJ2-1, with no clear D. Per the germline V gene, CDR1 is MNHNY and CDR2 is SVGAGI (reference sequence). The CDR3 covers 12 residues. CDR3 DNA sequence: TGTGCCAGCAGTGACTCGGTTAATGAGCAGTTCTTC. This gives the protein CASSDSVNEQFF.

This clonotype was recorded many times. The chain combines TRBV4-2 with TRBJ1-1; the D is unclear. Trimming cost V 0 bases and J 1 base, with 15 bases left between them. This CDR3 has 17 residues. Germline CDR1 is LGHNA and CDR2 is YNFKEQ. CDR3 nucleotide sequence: TGTGCCAGCAGCCAAGACAATTTGGGAAGGACGAACACTGAAGCTTTCTTT. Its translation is CASSQDNLGRTNTEAFF.

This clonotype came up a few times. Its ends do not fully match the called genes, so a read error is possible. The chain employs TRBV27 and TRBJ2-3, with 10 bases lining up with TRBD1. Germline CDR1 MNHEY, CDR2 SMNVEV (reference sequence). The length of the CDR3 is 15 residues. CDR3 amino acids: CASTIRGQGTDTQYF. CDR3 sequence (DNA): TGTGCTAGCACCATTAGGGGACAGGGGACAGATACGCAGTATTTT.

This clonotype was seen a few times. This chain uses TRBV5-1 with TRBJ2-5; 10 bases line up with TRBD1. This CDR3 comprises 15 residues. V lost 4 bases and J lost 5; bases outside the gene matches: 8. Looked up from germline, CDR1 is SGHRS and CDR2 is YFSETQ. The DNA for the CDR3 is TGCGCCAGCAGCCCAGGGACAGGGGTTGAGGAGACCCAGTACTTC. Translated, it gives CASSPGTGVEETQYF.

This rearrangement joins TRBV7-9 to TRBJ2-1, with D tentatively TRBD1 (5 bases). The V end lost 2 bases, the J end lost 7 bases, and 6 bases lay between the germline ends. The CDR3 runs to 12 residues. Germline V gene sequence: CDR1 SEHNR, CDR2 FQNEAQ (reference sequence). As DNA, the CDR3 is TGTGCCAGCAGCTTAAAGGGGAATGAGCAGTTCTTC. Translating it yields CASSLKGNEQFF. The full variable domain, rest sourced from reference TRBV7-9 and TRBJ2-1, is DTGVSQNPRHKITKRGQNVTFRCDPISEHNRLYWYRQTLGQGPEFLTYFQNEAQLEKSRLLSDRFSAERPKGSFSTLEIQRTEQGDSAMYLCASSLKGNEQFFGPGTRLTVL.

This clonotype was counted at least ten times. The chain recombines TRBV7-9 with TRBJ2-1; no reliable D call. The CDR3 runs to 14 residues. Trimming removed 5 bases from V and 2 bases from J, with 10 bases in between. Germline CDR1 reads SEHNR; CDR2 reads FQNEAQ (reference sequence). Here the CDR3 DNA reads TGTGCCAGCAGCCCCCATGGCCCCTACAATGAGCAGTTCTTC. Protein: CASSPHGPYNEQFF.

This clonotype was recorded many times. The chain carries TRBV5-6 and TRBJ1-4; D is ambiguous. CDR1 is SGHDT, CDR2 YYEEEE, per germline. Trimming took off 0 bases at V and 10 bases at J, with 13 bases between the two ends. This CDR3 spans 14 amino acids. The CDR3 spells CASSLEGGVRKLFF. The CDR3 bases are TGTGCCAGCAGCTTGGAAGGCGGGGTGAGAAAACTGTTTTTT.

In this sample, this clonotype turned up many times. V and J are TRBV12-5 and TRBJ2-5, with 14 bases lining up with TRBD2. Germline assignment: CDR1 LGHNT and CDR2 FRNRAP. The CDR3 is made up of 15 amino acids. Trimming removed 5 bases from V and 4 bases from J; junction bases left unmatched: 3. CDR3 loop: CASGPGLAGAETQYF. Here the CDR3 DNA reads TGTGCTAGTGGTCCGGGACTAGCGGGAGCAGAGACCCAGTACTTC.

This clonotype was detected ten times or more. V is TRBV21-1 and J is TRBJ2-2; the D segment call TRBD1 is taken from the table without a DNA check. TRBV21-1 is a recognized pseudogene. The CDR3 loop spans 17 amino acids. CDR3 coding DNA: TGTGCCAGCAGCAAGTTCGGGGACAGGGCGAACACCGGGGAGCTGTTTTTT. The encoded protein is CASSKFGDRANTGELFF.